The source of this TCR beta chain is a study of somatic mutations in cytotoxic T cells in rheumatoid arthritis (dated by TCRdb to 2016 to 2017). Background on the whole study: Before any treatment started and right after they were diagnosed, patients gave peripheral blood samples (roughly 31 ml EDTA). Some T-cell populations stained with V beta antibodies were sorted by flow on a FACSAria II or Sony SH800 to nearly 100% purity, with sorted V beta1+ cells additionally subjected to TCRB sequencing. To characterize clonality, the study used TCRB deep sequencing while asking whether somatic mutations are carried by expanded CD8+ T-cell clones in newly diagnosed, untreated rheumatoid arthritis. TCRB deep sequencing covered some 65 patients with rheumatoid arthritis along with 15 to 25 healthy controls. Patient and control groups had essentially identical median ages. Results and caveats for the whole study, not just this receptor: CD8+ T-cell clonality in rheumatoid arthritis patients was not significantly different from that in age-matched healthy controls. Viral specificity could not be ruled out by absence from virus-specific databases, and the antigen targets of the expanded CD8+ clones remained unknown. An increase of CD8+ clonality with age was seen in patients (Spearman r ~ 0.49) but not in healthy controls. The largest CD8+ clone made up more than 20% of CD8+ cells in 8 of 65 patients, and blood and synovial fluid shared several identical CD8+ TCRB sequences.

Sequencing of TCRB CDR3 was done on genomic DNA with the immunoSEQ assay. The original methods were these. Patient CD8+ clones larger than 1% were compared against published virus-specific TCRB sequences, and only a few matched. The analyses included only productive TCRB rearrangements. Defining a clone by its unique TCRB CDR3 sequence, the study calculated clonality as a productive clonality index derived from Shannon entropy. The template counts of each clone relative to the total templates per sample were used to calculate repertoire overlap between two samples. V-gene usage from TCRB sequencing and V-gene usage measured by flow cytometry were correlated (Spearman r of 0.61). TCRdb's version of the immuneACCESS table is confined to in-frame rearrangements and falls short of the full clone set. An unresolved V gene accounts for under half of the shortfall where checked; the remainder is of unknown origin. D and trimming were read from the DNA, whereas the V and J calls and clone size are those reported in that table. Present in this sample are 6,000 to 8,500 clones, 80% to 90% of which were seen just once. The ten largest clones take up approximately 24% of the sample.

A word on this clone: Its antigen remains unidentified. No base qualities exist here, and no much larger clone lies one base off it.

On an AutoMACS, CD4+ and CD8+ cells were isolated via positive magnetic bead selection, and their purity was verified by flow cytometry. Clonal expansions were first screened by flow cytometry with a TCR V beta antibody panel, then characterized by TCRB deep sequencing of sorted CD8+ fractions. Ficoll-Paque PLUS density gradient separation was used to isolate peripheral blood mononuclear cells. Using Nucleospin Tissue or Tissue XS kits, DNA was extracted from CD4-enriched, CD8-enriched or PBMC samples, with quantification by a Qubit 2.0 fluorometer. What was sequenced was CD8+ T cells sorted from blood. This clonotype was obtained from a woman aged 70-85 years with rheumatoid arthritis.

The CDR3 reads CASSQRTSGEETQYF. The DNA sequence reads TGCGCCAGCAGCCAACGGACTAGCGGGGAAGAGACCCAGTACTTC. In this chain, TRBV4-3 is recombined with TRBJ2-5, with 12 bases aligning to TRBD2. The germline V gene sets CDR1 to LGHNA and CDR2 to YSLEER. Germline trimming amounts to 2 bases on V and 3 bases on J, with 1 as the count of junction bases outside the gene matches. From cysteine to phenylalanine, the CDR3 is 15 amino acids long. The kept DNA is CDR3 alone, 45 bases in frame from the first base.